The 32 T cell receptor beta chains below all came from one sample that was sequenced in a study of shared clonotypes between healthy human individuals. Assay used: immunoSEQ multiplex PCR; TCRdb lists only in-frame clones, some missing. The sample includes over 2 million clones, 85% to 95% seen only once; the top ten take approximately 0.41%. The source material was naive CD4+ T cells from PBMCs. The subset denotes: CD45RA+ positively selected. These receptors were obtained from a man younger than 35 in good health. Some clones in this sample may be carry-over from other donors' samples.

The rearrangement uses TRBV28 and TRBJ2-2; D is possibly TRBD1 or TRBD2 (5 bases each). V lost 1 base, J lost 1 base, and 16 bases lay in between. This CDR3 has 18 residues. In germline, CDR1 is MDHEN, CDR2 SYDVKM. DNA for the CDR3: TGTGCCAGCAGTTTATCGGGGTGGGGCCGGAAGAACACCGGGGAGCTGTTTTTT. Protein product: CASSLSGWGRKNTGELFF.

This clone appeared once. The rearrangement uses TRBV7-3 and TRBJ2-3; TRBD2 agrees at 7 bases. Germline V gives CDR1 SGHTA, CDR2 FQGTGA. The CDR3 length is 17 residues. J gave up 0 bases and V 0 bases, and 6 bases lay outside the gene matches. The CDR3 is CASSLTGDYPSTDTQYF. In DNA, the CDR3 is TGTGCCAGCAGCTTAACTGGGGACTACCCCAGCACAGATACGCAGTATTTT.

The chain carries TRBV6-5 and TRBJ2-7; 7 bases agree with TRBD1. Germline V gives CDR1 MNHEY, CDR2 SVGAGI. This CDR3 spans 14 amino acids. With 7 bases clipped from V and 6 bases from J, the junction kept 12 bases outside the gene matches. The CDR3 here is CASTPGQLSGEQYF. The CDR3 DNA sequence: TGTGCCAGCACCCCGGGACAGCTAAGCGGCGAGCAGTACTTC.

This sequence joins TRBV5-4 and TRBJ1-4, with D tentatively TRBD1 (5 bases). This CDR3 has 18 amino acids. The V end was cut by 1 base, the J end by 0 bases, with 16 bases between. Germline V gene data show CDR1 as SGHNT and CDR2 as YYREEE (reference sequence). CDR3 DNA sequence: TGTGCCAGCAGCTTGCGGCAGGGCGCCTTTGCAACTAATGAAAAACTGTTTTTT. Translation gives CASSLRQGAFATNEKLFF. The variable domain in full, completed from reference TRBV5-4 and TRBJ1-4, reads ETGVTQSPTHLIKTRGQQVTLRCSSQSGHNTVSWYQQALGQGPQFIFQYYREEENGRGNFPPRFSGLQFPNYSSELNVNALELDDSALYLCASSLRQGAFATNEKLFFGSGTQLSVL.

The genes are TRBV9 and TRBJ2-1; 7 nucleotides match TRBD2. Trimming cost V 1 base and J 4 bases; bases outside gene matches: 5. Germline V lookup: CDR1 SGDLS, CDR2 YYNGEE. This CDR3 has 15 amino acids. CDR3 region: CASSVTSVPYNEQFF. For the CDR3, the DNA is TGTGCCAGCAGCGTAACTAGCGTACCGTACAATGAGCAGTTCTTC.

A single count supports this clone. V is TRBV5-1 and J is TRBJ2-5; 7 positions agree with TRBD2. CDR3 length: 17 residues. CDR1 is SGHRS and CDR2 is YFSETQ in the germline V gene. J lost 5 bases, V lost 4 bases, and 17 bases had no gene match. This chain's CDR3 is CASSPVGSGLTGETQYF. DNA for the CDR3: TGCGCCAGCAGCCCAGTGGGTAGCGGGTTAACTGGCGAGACCCAGTACTTC. Combining the CDR3 with reference TRBV5-1 and TRBJ2-5 gives the whole variable domain KAGVTQTPRYLIKTRGQQVTLSCSPISGHRSVSWYQQTPGQGLQFLFEYFSETQRNKGNFPGRFSGRQFSNSRSEMNVSTLELGDSALYLCASSPVGSGLTGETQYFGPGTRLLVL.

To note about this clone: The sample has other DNA sequences that encode this CDR3 too. DNA of the CDR3: TGTGCCAGCAGTTTCCTGGGGGGGAACACTGAAGCTTTCTTT. This sequence encodes CASSFLGGNTEAFF. This chain joins TRBV28 and TRBJ1-1, with D maybe TRBD1 (5 bases). The CDR3 covers 14 residues. Germline V gene data show CDR1 as MDHEN and CDR2 as SYDVKM. Trimming left V 3 bases short and J 1 base short, with 9 bases between. Drawing the rest from reference TRBV28 and TRBJ1-1, the complete variable domain is DVKVTQSSRYLVKRTGEKVFLECVQDMDHENMFWYRQDPGLGLRLIYFSYDVKMKEKGDIPEGYSVSREKKERFSLILESASTNQTSMYLCASSFLGGNTEAFFGQGTRLTVV.

The chain links TRBV5-1 to TRBJ1-2; tentative D call: TRBD1 (6 bases). V was clipped by 8 bases and J by 6 bases, with 17 bases between them. This CDR3 has 13 amino acids. CDR1 is SGHRS and CDR2 is YFSETQ in the germline V gene. This chain's CDR3 is CASYREMEDGYTF. The CDR3 bases are TGCGCCAGTTACAGGGAAATGGAAGATGGCTACACCTTC.

A note on this clone: Other DNA variants within this sample encode the same CDR3. This chain's CDR3 is CASSLFSNQPQHF. CDR3 DNA sequence: TGTGCCAGCAGTTTATTCAGCAATCAGCCCCAGCATTTT. This chain connects TRBV28 to TRBJ1-5, with D unclear. Germline CDR1 and CDR2: MDHEN and SYDVKM. Trimming removed 1 base at V and 1 base at J, with 2 bases between. The CDR3 loop spans 13 amino acids. Full variable domain (missing parts from reference TRBV28 and TRBJ1-5): DVKVTQSSRYLVKRTGEKVFLECVQDMDHENMFWYRQDPGLGLRLIYFSYDVKMKEKGDIPEGYSVSREKKERFSLILESASTNQTSMYLCASSLFSNQPQHFGDGTRLSIL.

This clone came up a few times. The chain recombines TRBV7-2 with TRBJ1-5, with a possible D match to TRBD1 (6 bases). The CDR3 extends over 15 amino acids. Germline values: CDR1 SGHTA, CDR2 FQGNSA. Trimming removed 2 bases from V and 4 bases from J, with 12 bases in between. CDR3 nucleotides: TGTGCCAGCAGCTTACCGGGGGGCGGTAATCAGCCCCAGCATTTT. It yields the protein CASSLPGGGNQPQHF.

The genes are TRBV28 and TRBJ2-1; TRBD1 is a possible D gene (7 bases). Trimming left V 5 bases short and J 3 bases short, with 17 bases between. The germline CDR1 and CDR2 sequences are MDHEN and SYDVKM. The CDR3 sequence is 16 residues long. CDR3 in DNA: TGTGCCAGCAGTAAACACCCAGGGGGGCGCTACAATGAGCAGTTCTTC. It translates to CASSKHPGGRYNEQFF.

Notes on this clone: Other DNA sequences of this sample code for an identical CDR3. The chain recombines TRBV20-1 with TRBJ2-7; D perhaps matches TRBD2 (7 bases). Germline CDR1 reads DFQATT; CDR2 reads SNEGSKA (reference sequence). The CDR3 is 11 residues long. V was pared by 5 bases and J by 7 bases, with 12 bases between. CDR3 protein: CSARGAGEQYF. The CDR3 DNA reads as TGCAGTGCTCGGGGGGCTGGGGAGCAGTACTTC.

The rearrangement links TRBV5-1 to TRBJ2-2, with TRBD1 matching over 8 bases. The CDR3 is 15 residues long. V shed 6 bases, J shed 0 bases, and the junction held 4 bases outside the gene matches. Germline assignment: CDR1 SGHRS and CDR2 YFSETQ. CDR3 nucleotides: TGCGCCAGCACCTTACAGGGGGCGAACACCGGGGAGCTGTTTTTT. It is translated as CASTLQGANTGELFF.

The chain couples TRBV5-1 to TRBJ2-3; tentatively, D is TRBD1 or TRBD2 (5 bases each). V lost 6 bases to trimming and J lost 5 bases, with 25 bases between them. Germline assignment: CDR1 SGHRS and CDR2 YFSETQ. The CDR3 loop spans 17 amino acids. CDR3 protein: CASNFARRDHAKDTQYF. CDR3 DNA sequence: TGCGCCAGCAACTTTGCCCGAAGGGACCATGCCAAAGATACGCAGTATTTT.

The chain recombines TRBV4-1 with TRBJ2-7, with unresolved D. Looked up from germline, CDR1 is MGHRA and CDR2 is YSYEKL. Trimming left V 0 bases short and J 3 bases short, with 12 bases between. This CDR3 comprises 15 residues. CDR3 sequence (DNA): TGCGCCAGCAGCCAAGAAGAGCTAAGGGTCTACGAGCAGTACTTC. Protein sequence: CASSQEELRVYEQYF.

The gene calls are TRBV6-5 and TRBJ2-1; 9 nucleotides match TRBD1. The CDR3 contains 14 residues. Germline V CDR1 and CDR2: MNHEY, SVGAGI. Losses at the gene ends were 7 bases for V and 6 bases for J; bases not matched to a gene: 7. CDR3 loop: CASNPGQGINEQFF. The CDR3 nucleotides read TGTGCCAGCAACCCGGGACAGGGAATCAATGAGCAGTTCTTC.

The gene calls are TRBV5-1 and TRBJ1-4, with unresolved D. Per germline, CDR1 SGHRS and CDR2 YFSETQ. The CDR3 loop spans 16 amino acids. The V gene lost 0 bases and the J gene lost 7 bases, with 16 bases spanning the gap. CDR3 region: CASSLGTAKVGEKLFF. The CDR3, as DNA: TGCGCCAGCAGCTTGGGTACAGCCAAAGTGGGTGAAAAACTGTTTTTT. The variable domain in full, with the rest retrieved from reference TRBV5-1 and TRBJ1-4, is KAGVTQTPRYLIKTRGQQVTLSCSPISGHRSVSWYQQTPGQGLQFLFEYFSETQRNKGNFPGRFSGRQFSNSRSEMNVSTLELGDSALYLCASSLGTAKVGEKLFFGSGTQLSVL.

The V call is TRBV6-1, the J call TRBJ2-1; 9 bases fit TRBD1. Germline-derived CDR1 and CDR2 are MNHNS and SASEGT. The CDR3 extends over 16 amino acids. Losses at the gene ends were 4 bases for V and 0 bases for J; bases not matched to a gene: 4. The CDR3 loop is CASSAGTGSSYNEQFF. DNA of the CDR3: TGTGCCAGCAGTGCTGGGACAGGGAGCTCCTACAATGAGCAGTTCTTC.

This rearrangement joins TRBV7-2 to TRBJ2-5, with D possibly TRBD2 on 6 matching bases. Trimming stripped 5 bases from V and 5 bases from J, with 12 bases between. The CDR3 is made up of 13 amino acids. Germline loops: CDR1 SGHTA, CDR2 FQGNSA. For the CDR3, the DNA is TGTGCCAGCAGCCGCGGGGTGGCGGAGACCCAGTACTTC. Translated, it gives CASSRGVAETQYF.

The V call is TRBV28, the J call TRBJ2-7; perhaps TRBD2 as D (6 bases). Trimming cost V 6 bases and J 3 bases, with 21 bases left between them. Looked up from germline, CDR1 is MDHEN and CDR2 is SYDVKM. This CDR3 has 16 residues. Written as DNA, the CDR3 is TGTGCCAGCAGCGGGGGAGCGGCGGGGCGCATCTACGAGCAGTACTTC. It yields the protein CASSGGAAGRIYEQYF.

The chain is built from TRBV11-2 and TRBJ2-2, with D possibly being TRBD2 (5 bases). This CDR3 has 16 residues. CDR1 and CDR2 (germline): SGHAT, FQNNGV. V lost 3 bases and J lost 2, with 13 bases in between. The CDR3 bases are TGTGCCAGCAGCTTTCTACCCGGGATTAACACCGGGGAGCTGTTTTTT. It yields the protein CASSFLPGINTGELFF.

V is TRBV7-3 and J is TRBJ2-2, with 11 positions matching TRBD1. Germline CDR1 reads SGHTA; CDR2 reads FQGTGA. The trim removed 1 base at V and 4 bases at J, leaving 2 bases unmatched. The CDR3 totals 16 residues. CDR3 nucleotides: TGTGCCAGCAGCTTAATGGGGACAGGGGGCACCGGGGAGCTGTTTTTT. Translated: CASSLMGTGGTGELFF.

The V and J genes are TRBV6-1 and TRBJ2-3, with 7 bases identical to TRBD1. With 0 bases clipped from V and 4 bases from J, the junction kept 7 bases outside the gene matches. Germline-derived CDR1 and CDR2 are MNHNS and SASEGT. The CDR3 spans 16 residues. The DNA for the CDR3 is TGTGCCAGCAGTGAAGCCAGAGGGGGCGCGTCAGATACGCAGTATTTT. Translated: CASSEARGGASDTQYF.

DNA for the CDR3: TGTGCCAGCAGCTTAGTCGGTAGCGACTACGAGCAGTACTTC. Protein sequence: CASSLVGSDYEQYF. This rearrangement joins TRBV11-2 to TRBJ2-7, with D perhaps TRBD2 (5 bases). V dropped 1 base and J dropped 3 bases, with 10 bases sitting between them. CDR3 size: 14 residues. Germline V gene data show CDR1 as SGHAT and CDR2 as FQNNGV. Based on the CDR3 plus reference TRBV11-2 and TRBJ2-7, the full variable domain is EAGVAQSPRYKIIEKRQSVAFWCNPISGHATLYWYQQILGQGPKLLIQFQNNGVVDDSQLPKDRFSAERLKGVDSTLKIQPAKLEDSAVYLCASSLVGSDYEQYFGPGTRLTVT.

The V call is TRBV7-9, the J call TRBJ1-4; D uncertain. V lost 1 base and J lost 4, with 7 bases in between. The CDR3 consists of 14 residues. The V gene's germline CDR1 is SEHNR and CDR2 FQNEAQ (reference sequence). CDR3 bases: TGTGCCAGCAGCTTAGTATCAATTAATGAAAAACTGTTTTTT. Translated: CASSLVSINEKLFF. The whole variable domain, remainder taken from reference TRBV7-9 and TRBJ1-4, is DTGVSQNPRHKITKRGQNVTFRCDPISEHNRLYWYRQTLGQGPEFLTYFQNEAQLEKSRLLSDRFSAERPKGSFSTLEIQRTEQGDSAMYLCASSLVSINEKLFFGSGTQLSVL.

The chain has TRBV7-2 and TRBJ1-5; the D is unclear. Germline CDR1 reads SGHTA; CDR2 reads FQGNSA. Trimming pared 5 bases from V and 1 base from J, leaving 12 bases between. The CDR3 runs 15 residues. Written as DNA, the CDR3 is TGTGCCAGCAGCCCAGGCCCACCCAGCAATCAGCCCCAGCATTTT. Protein product: CASSPGPPSNQPQHF.

The chain links TRBV27 to TRBJ2-4; 8 bases are shared with TRBD2. CDR1 is MNHEY and CDR2 is SMNVEV in the germline V gene (reference sequence). V shed 2 bases and J 8 bases; nucleotides not matched to a gene: 5. The CDR3 length is 14 residues. CDR3 region: CASSLQETSDIQYF. CDR3 DNA: TGTGCCAGCAGTTTACAAGAGACTAGCGACATTCAGTACTTC.

The genes are TRBV5-1 and TRBJ2-3; tentative D call: TRBD2 (5 bases). This CDR3 has 15 amino acids. The germline V and J ends were trimmed by 1 base and 5 bases, with 14 bases remaining between them. Looked up from germline, CDR1 is SGHRS and CDR2 is YFSETQ. Written as DNA, the CDR3 is TGCGCCAGCAGCTTGAGAGGGTCGACGGAAGATACGCAGTATTTT. It translates to CASSLRGSTEDTQYF.

The rearrangement links TRBV20-1 to TRBJ2-5; possibly TRBD2 for D (5 bases). The V end was cut by 6 bases, the J end by 5 bases, with 10 bases between. CDR3 length equals 11 residues. From germline, CDR1 is DFQATT and CDR2 SNEGSKA (reference sequence). CDR3 sequence (DNA): TGCAGTGCCGGACTTAGGGAGACCCAGTACTTC. Translating gives CSAGLRETQYF.

The chain has TRBV27 and TRBJ2-7; D possibly uses TRBD1 or TRBD2 (5 bases each). Trimming pared 3 bases from V and 4 bases from J, leaving 19 bases between. The germline gives CDR1 MNHEY, CDR2 SMNVEV (reference sequence). The length of the CDR3 is 16 residues. CDR3 sequence reads: CASSFGGQGPLYEQYF. The CDR3 DNA follows: TGTGCCAGCAGTTTTGGCGGCCAGGGACCCTTATACGAGCAGTACTTC.

The V call is TRBV5-1, the J call TRBJ1-1, with D perhaps matching TRBD1 (5 bases). This CDR3 contains 14 residues. CDR1 is SGHRS and CDR2 is YFSETQ in the germline V gene. Trimming took 6 bases from V and 0 from J, leaving 12 bases between them. CDR3 coding DNA: TGCGCCAGCATGGCGGGGGGTGTGAACACTGAAGCTTTCTTT. Translation: CASMAGGVNTEAFF. The full variable domain, with the rest looked up from reference TRBV5-1 and TRBJ1-1, is KAGVTQTPRYLIKTRGQQVTLSCSPISGHRSVSWYQQTPGQGLQFLFEYFSETQRNKGNFPGRFSGRQFSNSRSEMNVSTLELGDSALYLCASMAGGVNTEAFFGQGTRLTVV.

The V and J genes are TRBV28 and TRBJ2-1, with 9 bases that match TRBD2. V was pared by 4 bases and J by 4 bases, with 11 bases of the junction left unmatched. CDR1 and CDR2 from the germline V gene are MDHEN and SYDVKM. This CDR3 comprises 17 residues. This CDR3 reads CASSSYPTSGKYNEQFF. The CDR3 coding sequence is TGTGCCAGCAGTTCCTACCCGACTAGCGGCAAATACAATGAGCAGTTCTTC.